This TCR beta chain comes out of a study of CD8+ T cells in alopecia areata. RNA, once extracted, was reverse transcribed into cDNA for use as the sequencing template. Assay used: immunoSEQ multiplex PCR; TCRdb lists only in-frame clones, some missing. The sample shows 150,000 to 250,000 clones, roughly three fifths of them seen only once. Germline V CDR1 and CDR2: SGDLS, YYNGEE. V was shortened by 4 bases and J by 4 bases, with 13 bases between the two germline ends. CDR3 length equals 14 residues. Regarding treatment: oral pan-JAK inhibitor, 5-10 mg twice daily. Collected material from alopecia areata patients comprised lesional scalp punch biopsies and peripheral blood.

This sequence was found in a human donor with alopecia areata. Specimen: CD4+ T cells sorted from blood, collected at week 4, from a patient treated with tofacitinib. The chain carries TRBV9 and TRBJ2-3; unclear D gene. The CDR3 nucleotides read TGTGCCAGCAGCCCGCCCCACCAAGCAGATACGCAGTATTTT. Translating it yields CASSPPHQADTQYF.